This TCR gamma chain came from a study of Vδ1+ human thymocytes (dated 2018 in TCRdb). Concerning the study at large: As a data resource, the study described the mRNA-level TRG and TRD CDR3 repertoires found in highly purified Vdelta1+ thymocytes taken from young children. Validation of the multiplex-based CDR3 amplicon strategy against 5'RACE-based CDR3 amplicon generation methods had been performed previously.

Study-wide conclusions, independent of this receptor: Many TRG clonotypes were found to be shared between donors (up to roughly 7x10^3), whereas TRD repertoires were found to be essentially private (max about 100 shared). Because unexpected Vdelta2 sequences could lead to misinterpretation of bulk repertoire data, the authors recommended using highly purified populations and single-cell validation. Donors did not cluster by age or sex, so the analyses were not stratified by age or sex. About 20% of thymic TRD sequences were found to be Vdelta2 (and few were Vdelta3) despite high sort purity, in contrast to peripheral blood Vdelta1+ controls. Thymic TRG and TRD repertoires appeared highly polyclonal with Gaussian CDR3 length distributions, unlike oligoclonal peripheral blood repertoires.

Thymic samples were depleted of alphabeta T cells, then CD3+ TCRVdelta1+ TCRVdelta2- thymocytes were FACS-sorted. The purity of the sorted Vdelta1+ thymocytes fell between about 98% and 99.6%. Thymic specimens were obtained from several paediatric patients, aged from roughly 5 days to 15 months, who were undergoing corrective cardiac surgery. Thymic tissue was dispersed and mononuclear cells isolated on a Histopaque-1077 density gradient. For staining, the antibodies used were anti-TCRVdelta1 clone TS8.2, anti-TCRVdelta2 clone B6, anti-CD3 clone HIT3a and anti-TCRalphabeta clone IP26. RNA extraction was carried out with the RNeasy mini kit, and reverse transcription was then done using Superscript III. CDR3 amplicons were generated by multiplex PCR with pooled V-gene forward primers and a constant-region reverse primer carrying Illumina adaptor overhangs. Amplicons were gel-purified, then indexed with Nextera index primers over eight extra PCR cycles and purified with AMPure XP beads. Sequencing of the libraries was done on an Illumina MiSeq using paired-end 250 bp reads, dual indexing and a roughly 20% PhiX spike-in. Regarding the original processing steps: Reads were quality checked with FastQC, and TRG read pairs were merged with ea-utils fastq-join. IMGT/HighV-QUEST was used to annotate the sequences, only productive sequences with an unambiguous V-gene assignment were kept, and clonotypes were defined as sequences sharing an identical CDR3 sequence. VDJtools 1.1.1, tcR 2.2.3, Treemap and vegan Shannon diversity in R 3.4.4 were used for downstream analysis. TCRdb reanalyzed the public reads with the CATT caller, and identical DNA sequences were merged afterwards. TCRdb, not the authors, supplied the V and J calls. In this sample the table shows 10,000 or so gamma-chain clones, around 45% of which occur a single time. The top ten clonotypes cover 1.5% to 2% of the sample.

This clone was counted between two and nine times. The antigen it binds to is not known. No quality values exist for individual bases; no much larger clone is one base distant. Germline trimming amounts to 3 bases on V and 8 bases on J, with 7 as the count of junction bases outside the gene matches. The germline V gene (reference sequence) supplies CDR1 GITISATS and CDR2 ISYDGTV. The CDR3 starts with the cysteine, ends with the phenylalanine, and has 12 residues. Only the CDR3 portion is preserved as DNA: 36 bases, with reading frame beginning at the first base. The source of this sequence is a boy under two years old who had congenital heart surgery. Sequenced input: Vdelta1+ gamma-delta thymocytes from the thymus. Sample cell subset or site, as interpreted from the label and publication: FACS-sorted CD3+ TCRalphabeta- TCRVdelta1+ TCRVdelta2- thymocytes. Recombination linked TRGV9 to TRGJ1 or TRGJ2. The nucleotide sequence is given as TGTGCCTTGTGGGAGAATCTCCATAAGAAACTCTTT. Protein translation: CALWENLHKKLF.